This TCR beta chain was obtained from a study of T cells after yellow fever vaccination. Overall study context: With SMART-Seq v4 Ultra Low Input, the fractions containing low cell numbers were prepared.

The germline gives CDR1 ENHRY, CDR2 SYGVKD. Trimming at V came to 4 bases and at J to 1 base, leaving 3 bases not matched to a gene. The CDR3 has 15 residues. TCRdb recomputed calls from the 5' RACE reads with MiXCR, one row per CDR3 protein. The repertoire consists of roughly 160,000 distinct CDR3 sequences, with approximately 6.8% occurring once and the leading ten covering 2.5%. Findings and limits, study-wide: Booster sampling recovered most clones from primary vaccination (nearly 98% CD4, around 90% CD8). Some clonotypes, a small share, were shared between CD4 and CD8 compartments.

Of note for this clonotype: The antigen is not known.

This TCR came from a man aged 18 to 29 who received the YFV17D yellow fever vaccine. The sequencing used CD4+ T cells sorted from PBMCs, collected about 5 days after the first yellow fever vaccination. The chain carries TRBV10-3 and TRBJ2-5; 10 positions match TRBD1. The CDR3 region is CAISGGQGGQETQYF. The CDR3, as DNA: TGTGCCATCAGTGGAGGACAGGGGGGCCAAGAGACCCAGTACTTC.